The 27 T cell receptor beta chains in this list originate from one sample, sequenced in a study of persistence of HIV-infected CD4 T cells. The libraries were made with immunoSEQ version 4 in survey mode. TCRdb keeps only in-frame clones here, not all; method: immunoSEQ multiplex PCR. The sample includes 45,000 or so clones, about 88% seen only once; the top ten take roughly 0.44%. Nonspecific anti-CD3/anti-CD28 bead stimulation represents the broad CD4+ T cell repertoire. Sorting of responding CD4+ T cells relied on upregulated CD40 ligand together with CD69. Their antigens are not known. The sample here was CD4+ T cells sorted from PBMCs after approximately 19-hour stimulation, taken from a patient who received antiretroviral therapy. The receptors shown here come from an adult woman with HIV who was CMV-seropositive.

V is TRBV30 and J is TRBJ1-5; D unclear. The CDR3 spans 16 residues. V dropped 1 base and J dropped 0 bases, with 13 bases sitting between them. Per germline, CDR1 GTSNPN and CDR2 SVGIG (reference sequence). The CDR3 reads CAWSEGWGNSNQPQHF. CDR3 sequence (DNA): TGTGCCTGGAGTGAAGGGTGGGGAAATAGCAATCAGCCCCAGCATTTT.

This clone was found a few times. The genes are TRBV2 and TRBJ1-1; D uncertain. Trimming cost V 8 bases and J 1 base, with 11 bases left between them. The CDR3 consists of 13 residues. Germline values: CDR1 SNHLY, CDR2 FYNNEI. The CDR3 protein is CASGNRENTEAFF. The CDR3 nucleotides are TGTGCCAGCGGGAACAGAGAGAACACTGAAGCTTTCTTT.

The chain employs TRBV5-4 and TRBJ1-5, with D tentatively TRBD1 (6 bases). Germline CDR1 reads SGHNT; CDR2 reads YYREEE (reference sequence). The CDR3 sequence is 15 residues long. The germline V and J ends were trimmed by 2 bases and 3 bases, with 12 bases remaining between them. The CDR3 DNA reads TGTGCCAGCAGCTTAGCCGGGGGCATCAATCAGCCCCAGCATTTT. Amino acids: CASSLAGGINQPQHF.

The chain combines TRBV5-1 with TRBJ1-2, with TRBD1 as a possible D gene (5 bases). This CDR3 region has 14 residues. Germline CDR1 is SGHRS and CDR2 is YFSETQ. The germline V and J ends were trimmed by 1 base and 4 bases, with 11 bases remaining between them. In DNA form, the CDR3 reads TGCGCCAGCAGCTTGTCAGGGAATTCCTATGGCTACACCTTC. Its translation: CASSLSGNSYGYTF.

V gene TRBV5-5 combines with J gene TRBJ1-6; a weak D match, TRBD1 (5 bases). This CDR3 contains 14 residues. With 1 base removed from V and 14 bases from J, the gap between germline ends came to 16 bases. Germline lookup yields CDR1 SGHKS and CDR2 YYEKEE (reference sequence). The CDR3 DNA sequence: TGTGCCAGCAGCTTGTCCAGGGCCCTATGGGCCCTCCACTTT. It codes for CASSLSRALWALHF.

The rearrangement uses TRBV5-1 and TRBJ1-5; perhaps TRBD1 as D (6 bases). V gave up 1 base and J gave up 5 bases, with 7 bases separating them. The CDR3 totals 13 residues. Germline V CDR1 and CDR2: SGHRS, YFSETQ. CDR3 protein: CASSLRGDQPQHF. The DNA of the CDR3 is TGCGCCAGCAGCTTGAGGGGGGATCAGCCCCAGCATTTT.

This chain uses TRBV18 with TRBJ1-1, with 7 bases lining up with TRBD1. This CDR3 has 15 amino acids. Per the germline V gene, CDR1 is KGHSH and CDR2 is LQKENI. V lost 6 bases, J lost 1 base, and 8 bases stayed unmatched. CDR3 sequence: CASSPNRQGNTEAFF. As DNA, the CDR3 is TGTGCCAGCTCGCCGAATAGACAGGGGAACACTGAAGCTTTCTTT.

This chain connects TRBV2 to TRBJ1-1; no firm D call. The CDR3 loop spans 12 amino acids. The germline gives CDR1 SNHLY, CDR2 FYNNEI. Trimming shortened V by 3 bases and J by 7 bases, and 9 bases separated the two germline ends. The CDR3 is CASSESGVEAFF. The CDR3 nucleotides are TGTGCCAGCAGTGAGTCCGGGGTTGAAGCTTTCTTT.

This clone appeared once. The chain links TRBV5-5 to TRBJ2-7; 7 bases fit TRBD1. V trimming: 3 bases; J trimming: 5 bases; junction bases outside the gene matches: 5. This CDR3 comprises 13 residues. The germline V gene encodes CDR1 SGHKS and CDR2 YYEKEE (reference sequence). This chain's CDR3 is CASSYDRANEQYV. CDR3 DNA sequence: TGTGCCAGCAGCTATGACAGGGCCAACGAGCAGTACGTC.

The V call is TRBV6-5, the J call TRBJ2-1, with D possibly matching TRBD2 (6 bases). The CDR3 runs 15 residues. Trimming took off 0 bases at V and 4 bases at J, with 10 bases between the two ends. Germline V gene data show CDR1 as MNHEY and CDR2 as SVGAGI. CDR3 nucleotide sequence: TGTGCCAGCAGTTACTCAGGGACTCCGTACAATGAGCAGTTCTTC. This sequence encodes CASSYSGTPYNEQFF.

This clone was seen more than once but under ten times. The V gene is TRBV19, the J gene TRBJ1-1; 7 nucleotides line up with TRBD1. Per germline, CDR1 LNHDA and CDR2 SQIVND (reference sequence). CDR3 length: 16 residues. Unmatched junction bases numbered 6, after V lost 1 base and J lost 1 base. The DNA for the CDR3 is TGTGCCAGTAGTATAGGGGGACAGAGATCGAACACTGAAGCTTTCTTT. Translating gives CASSIGGQRSNTEAFF.

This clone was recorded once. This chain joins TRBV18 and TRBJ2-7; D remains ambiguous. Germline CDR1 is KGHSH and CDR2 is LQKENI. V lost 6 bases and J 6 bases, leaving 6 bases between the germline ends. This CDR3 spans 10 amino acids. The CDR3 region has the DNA TGTGCCAGCTCCCCCCCCGAGCAGTACGTC. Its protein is CASSPPEQYV.

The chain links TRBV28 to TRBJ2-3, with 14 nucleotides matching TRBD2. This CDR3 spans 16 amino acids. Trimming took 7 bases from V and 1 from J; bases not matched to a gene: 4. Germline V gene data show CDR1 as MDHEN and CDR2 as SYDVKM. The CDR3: CASILGLAGGTDTQYF. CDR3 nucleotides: TGTGCCAGCATCTTGGGACTAGCGGGGGGCACAGATACGCAGTATTTT.

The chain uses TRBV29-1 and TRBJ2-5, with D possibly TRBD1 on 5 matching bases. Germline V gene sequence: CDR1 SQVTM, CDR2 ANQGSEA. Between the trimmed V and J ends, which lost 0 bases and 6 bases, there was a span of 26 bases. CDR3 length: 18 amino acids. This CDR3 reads CSVEDRKLPQEWRKTQYF. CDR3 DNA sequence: TGCAGCGTTGAAGATCGAAAATTGCCACAGGAGTGGCGAAAGACCCAGTACTTC.

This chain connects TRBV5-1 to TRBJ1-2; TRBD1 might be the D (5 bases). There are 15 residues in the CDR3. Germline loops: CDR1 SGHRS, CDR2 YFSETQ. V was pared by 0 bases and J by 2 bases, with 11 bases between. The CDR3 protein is CASSLGVGANYGYTF. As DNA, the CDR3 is TGCGCCAGCAGCTTGGGGGTTGGGGCGAACTATGGCTACACCTTC. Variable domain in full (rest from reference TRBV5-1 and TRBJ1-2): KAGVTQTPRYLIKTRGQQVTLSCSPISGHRSVSWYQQTPGQGLQFLFEYFSETQRNKGNFPGRFSGRQFSNSRSEMNVSTLELGDSALYLCASSLGVGANYGYTFGSGTRLTVV.

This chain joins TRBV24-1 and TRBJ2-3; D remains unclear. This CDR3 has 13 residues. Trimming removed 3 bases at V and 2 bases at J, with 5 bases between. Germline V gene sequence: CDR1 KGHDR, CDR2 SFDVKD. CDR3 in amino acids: CATSDPTTDTQYF. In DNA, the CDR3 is TGTGCCACCAGTGATCCCACCACAGATACGCAGTATTTT.

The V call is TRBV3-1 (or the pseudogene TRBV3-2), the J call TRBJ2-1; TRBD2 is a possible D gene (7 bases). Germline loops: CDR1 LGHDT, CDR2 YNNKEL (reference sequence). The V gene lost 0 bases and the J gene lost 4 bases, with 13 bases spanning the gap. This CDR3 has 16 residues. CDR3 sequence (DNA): TGTGCCAGCAGCCAAGATCGAGGGGGGGCTTACAATGAGCAGTTCTTC. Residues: CASSQDRGGAYNEQFF.

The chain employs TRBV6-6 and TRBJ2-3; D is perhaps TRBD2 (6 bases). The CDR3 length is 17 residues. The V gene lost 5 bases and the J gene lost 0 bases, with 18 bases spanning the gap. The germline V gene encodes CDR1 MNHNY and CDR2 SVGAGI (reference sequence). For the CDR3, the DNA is TGTGCCAGCAGTCCCCCCCCTACCGGGACTAGCACAGATACGCAGTATTTT. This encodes CASSPPPTGTSTDTQYF.

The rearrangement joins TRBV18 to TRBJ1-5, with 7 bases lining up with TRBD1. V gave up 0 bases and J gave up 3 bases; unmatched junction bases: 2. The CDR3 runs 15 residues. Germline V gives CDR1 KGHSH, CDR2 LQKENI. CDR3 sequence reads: CASSPPGTANQPQHF. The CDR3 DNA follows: TGTGCCAGCTCACCACCTGGGACAGCCAATCAGCCCCAGCATTTT.

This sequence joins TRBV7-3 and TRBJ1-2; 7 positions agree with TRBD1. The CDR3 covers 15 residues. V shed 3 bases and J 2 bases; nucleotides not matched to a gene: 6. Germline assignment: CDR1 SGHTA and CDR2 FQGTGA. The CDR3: CASSFHRGVNYGYTF. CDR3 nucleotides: TGTGCCAGCAGCTTCCACAGGGGCGTAAACTATGGCTACACCTTC.

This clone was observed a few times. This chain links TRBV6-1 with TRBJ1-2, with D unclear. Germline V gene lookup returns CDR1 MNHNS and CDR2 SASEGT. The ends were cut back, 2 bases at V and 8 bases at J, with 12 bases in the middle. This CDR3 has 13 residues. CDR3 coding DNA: TGTGCCAGCAGTGAATCGGTAAACCGAGGCTACACCTTC. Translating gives CASSESVNRGYTF.

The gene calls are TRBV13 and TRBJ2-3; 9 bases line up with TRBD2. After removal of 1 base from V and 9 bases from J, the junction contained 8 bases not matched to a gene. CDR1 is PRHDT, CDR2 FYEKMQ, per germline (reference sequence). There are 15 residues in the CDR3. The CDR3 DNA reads TGTGCCAGCAGCTTAGTACTTAGCGGGGGCCCCACGCAGTATTTT. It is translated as CASSLVLSGGPTQYF.

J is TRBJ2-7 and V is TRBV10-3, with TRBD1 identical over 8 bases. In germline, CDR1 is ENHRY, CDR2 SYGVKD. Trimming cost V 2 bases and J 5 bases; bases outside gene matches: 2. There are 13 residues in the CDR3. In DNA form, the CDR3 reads TGTGCCATCAGTGAGAGACAGGGGAACGAGCAGTACGTC. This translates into CAISERQGNEQYV.

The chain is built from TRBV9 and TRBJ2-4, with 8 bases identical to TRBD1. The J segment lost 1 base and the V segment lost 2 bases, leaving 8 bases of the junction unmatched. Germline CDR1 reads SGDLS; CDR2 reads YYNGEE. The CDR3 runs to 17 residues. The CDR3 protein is CASSVDPDRGAKNIQYF. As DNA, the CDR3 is TGTGCCAGCAGCGTTGACCCCGACAGGGGCGCCAAAAACATTCAGTACTTC. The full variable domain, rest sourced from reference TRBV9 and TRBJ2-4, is DSGVTQTPKHLITATGQRVTLRCSPRSGDLSVYWYQQSLDQGLQFLIQYYNGEERAKGNILERFSAQQFPDLHSELNLSSLELGDSALYFCASSVDPDRGAKNIQYFGAGTRLSVL.

CDR3 in amino acids: CASSELGGQGTDTQYF. CDR3 nucleotide sequence: TGTGCCAGCAGTGAATTGGGGGGACAGGGGACAGATACGCAGTATTTT. The chain employs TRBV25-1 and TRBJ2-3; the match to TRBD1 covers 10 bases. The V gene end was trimmed by 1 base and the J gene end by 3 bases; junction bases not matched to a gene: 4. Germline V gene lookup returns CDR1 MGHDK and CDR2 SYGVNS. CDR3 length equals 16 residues.

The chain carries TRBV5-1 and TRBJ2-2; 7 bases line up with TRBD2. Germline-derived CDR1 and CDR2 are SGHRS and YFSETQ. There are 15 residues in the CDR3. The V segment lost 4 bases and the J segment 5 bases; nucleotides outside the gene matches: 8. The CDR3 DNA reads TGCGCCAGCAGCCCATCAGCGGGGTCTACCGGGGAGCTGTTTTTT. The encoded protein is CASSPSAGSTGELFF.

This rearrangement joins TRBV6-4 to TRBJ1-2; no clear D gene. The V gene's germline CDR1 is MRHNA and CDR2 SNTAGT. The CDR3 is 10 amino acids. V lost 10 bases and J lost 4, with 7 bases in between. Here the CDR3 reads CAMRSYGYTF. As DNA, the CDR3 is TGTGCCATGCGATCCTATGGCTACACCTTC.